The 23 T cell receptor beta chains below were found in one sample sequenced in a study of shared clonotypes between healthy human individuals. Assay: immunoSEQ multiplex PCR; the TCRdb copy retains only in-frame clones and omits some. The sample gives 450,000 to 500,000 clones, about 85% of which show up once; roughly 12% is in the top ten. The sequenced sample consisted of PBMCs. The origin of the receptors is a woman between 35 and 50 years old in good health. Some clones in this sample may be carry-over from other donors' samples.

A remark on this clone: A far larger clone is a single base away, which makes a read error likely. The J gene is TRBJ2-7, the V gene TRBV11-3, with 7 bases matching TRBD1. V gave up 2 bases and J gave up 2 bases; unmatched junction bases: 0. This CDR3 has 13 amino acids. Looked up from germline, CDR1 is SGHNT and CDR2 is YENEEA. The CDR3 DNA is TGTGCCAGCAGCTTAACAGGGGCCTACGAGCAGTACTTC. Amino acids: CASSLTGAYEQYF.

The chain has TRBV18 and TRBJ2-5; D may be TRBD2 (6 bases). The germline V gene has CDR1 KGHSH and CDR2 LQKENI. The CDR3 runs 14 residues. V was pared by 6 bases and J by 3 bases, with 14 bases between. Written as DNA, the CDR3 is TGTGCCAGCTCCCGAGGAGGGGCTGAAGAGACCCAGTACTTC. This translates into CASSRGGAEETQYF.

J is TRBJ2-2 and V is TRBV9; 8 bases match TRBD2. V gave up 0 bases and J gave up 3 bases; unmatched junction bases: 4. Germline V gene lookup returns CDR1 SGDLS and CDR2 YYNGEE. This CDR3 region has 16 residues. The CDR3 spells CASSVAPAGDTGELFF. CDR3 in DNA: TGTGCCAGCAGCGTAGCTCCAGCGGGAGACACCGGGGAGCTGTTTTTT.

The chain uses TRBV27 and TRBJ2-5, with TRBD1 as a possible D gene (5 bases). Germline V CDR1 and CDR2: MNHEY, SMNVEV (reference sequence). CDR3 length: 13 amino acids. Trimming took 2 bases from V and 5 from J, leaving 9 bases between them. This CDR3 reads CASSLGQTETQYF. The CDR3 DNA reads as TGTGCCAGCAGTTTAGGACAAACGGAGACCCAGTACTTC.

The sample holds a few counts of this clone. This chain links TRBV28 with TRBJ2-1, with 10 bases aligning to TRBD2. Germline V CDR1 and CDR2: MDHEN, SYDVKM. The CDR3 length is 15 residues. V trimming: 6 bases; J trimming: 7 bases; junction bases outside the gene matches: 9. CDR3: CASSPLAGVGNEQFF. CDR3 in DNA: TGTGCCAGCAGCCCCCTAGCGGGAGTGGGAAATGAGCAGTTCTTC.

This sequence joins TRBV2 and TRBJ2-1; tentatively, D is TRBD2 (5 bases). The CDR3 extends over 15 amino acids. The V end lost 6 bases, the J end lost 2 bases, and 14 bases lay between the germline ends. The germline V gene has CDR1 SNHLY and CDR2 FYNNEI. CDR3 loop: CASSFLRETYNEQFF. The CDR3 DNA sequence: TGTGCCAGCAGCTTCTTAAGGGAGACCTACAATGAGCAGTTCTTC.

In the case of this clone: A far more abundant clone sits one base away, making this likely a read error. Other DNA sequences in this sample translate to the same CDR3. The chain links TRBV5-1 to TRBJ1-5; D is unresolved. The CDR3 extends over 15 amino acids. CDR1 is SGHRS and CDR2 is YFSETQ in the germline V gene. DNA for the CDR3: TGCGCCAGCAGCTTGTGGGCCGTAAGCAATCAGCCTCAGCATTTT. The encoded protein is CASSLWAVSNQPQHF.

The V gene is TRBV7-2, the J gene TRBJ2-1; D uncertain. This CDR3 region has 14 residues. CDR1 SGHTA and CDR2 FQGNSA come from the germline V gene. The germline V and J ends were trimmed by 0 bases and 9 bases, with 12 bases remaining between them. The CDR3 region is CASSLARSPAEQFF. The CDR3 nucleotides read TGTGCCAGCAGCTTAGCTCGTAGCCCTGCTGAGCAGTTCTTC.

In this sample, this clone turned up a few times. CDR3 region: CATSREGPTSGSEEQFF. The CDR3 DNA reads as TGTGCCACCAGCAGAGAGGGACCGACTAGCGGGAGTGAGGAGCAGTTCTTC. V gene TRBV15 combines with J gene TRBJ2-1; 12 positions match TRBD2. This CDR3 contains 17 residues. After removal of 0 bases from V and 10 bases from J, the junction contained 10 bases not matched to a gene. In germline, CDR1 is LNHNV, CDR2 YYDKDF (reference sequence).

The chain joins TRBV7-7 to TRBJ2-3; D is possibly TRBD2 (6 bases). The V gene lost 4 bases and the J gene lost 2 bases, with 13 bases spanning the gap. The germline V gene has CDR1 SSHAT and CDR2 FNYEAQ (reference sequence). The CDR3 contains 15 residues. CDR3 sequence (DNA): TGTGCCAGCAGCTCCGGCGCGGGGCTCACAGATACGCAGTATTTT. Translation: CASSSGAGLTDTQYF.

V and J are TRBV5-4 and TRBJ1-4; D remains unclear. CDR1 is SGHNT and CDR2 is YYREEE in the germline V gene (reference sequence). The CDR3 spans 15 residues. V was shortened by 4 bases and J by 0 bases, with 10 bases between the two germline ends. The CDR3 sequence: CASSPAVSTNEKLFF. DNA for the CDR3: TGTGCCAGCAGCCCCGCGGTCTCAACTAATGAAAAACTGTTTTTT.

The V call is TRBV29-1, the J call TRBJ2-3, with D possibly matching TRBD1 (5 bases). The V gene's germline CDR1 is SQVTM and CDR2 ANQGSEA. V lost 3 bases to trimming and J lost 4 bases, with 14 bases between them. The CDR3 is made up of 14 amino acids. CDR3 region: CSVESRLGPDTQYF. CDR3 sequence (DNA): TGCAGCGTTGAGAGCCGGCTGGGGCCAGATACGCAGTATTTT.

This clone was seen just once. The V and J genes are TRBV7-9 and TRBJ1-1, with 7 bases identical to TRBD1. CDR3 length equals 12 residues. Germline-derived CDR1 and CDR2 are SEHNR and FQNEAQ (reference sequence). Unmatched junction bases numbered 4, after V lost 5 bases and J lost 7 bases. The CDR3 loop is CASSPGGIEAFF. DNA of the CDR3: TGTGCCAGCAGCCCAGGGGGGATTGAAGCTTTCTTT.

This chain uses TRBV19 with TRBJ2-3, with 7 bases matching TRBD2. Unmatched junction bases numbered 6, after V lost 4 bases and J lost 2 bases. The CDR3 extends over 15 amino acids. The germline CDR1 and CDR2 sequences are LNHDA and SQIVND (reference sequence). CDR3 sequence reads: CASSNVAGDTDTQYF. CDR3 sequence (DNA): TGTGCCAGTAGTAACGTGGCGGGAGACACAGATACGCAGTATTTT.

The sample holds a few counts of this clone. The rearrangement joins TRBV7-9 to TRBJ2-7; TRBD1 matches at 7 bases. V shed 4 bases and J 5 bases; nucleotides not matched to a gene: 8. The CDR3 spans 14 residues. The V gene's germline CDR1 is SEHNR and CDR2 FQNEAQ (reference sequence). Written as DNA, the CDR3 is TGTGCCAGCAGCTCCGGACAGGCCGTCCACGAGCAGTACTTC. Its protein product is CASSSGQAVHEQYF.

This clone was recorded only once. V and J are TRBV10-2 and TRBJ2-1, with D maybe TRBD2 (6 bases). The germline CDR1 and CDR2 sequences are WSHSY and SAAADI. V shed 3 bases and J shed 3 bases, with 9 bases lying between them. The CDR3 sequence is 14 residues long. The CDR3 coding sequence is TGCGCCAGCAGTGATAGCGGCCTCTACAATGAGCAGTTCTTC. Its translation: CASSDSGLYNEQFF.

The V call is TRBV4-2, the J call TRBJ2-5; 11 bases are shared with TRBD2. Unmatched junction bases numbered 9, after V lost 0 bases and J lost 6 bases. CDR1 is LGHNA and CDR2 is YNFKEQ in the germline V gene. The CDR3 sequence is 17 residues long. The CDR3 DNA is TGTGCCAGCAGCCAAGATATCACTAGCGGGAGCGGTCAGACCCAGTACTTC. Translation gives CASSQDITSGSGQTQYF.

The chain combines TRBV5-5 with TRBJ1-5, with D perhaps matching TRBD1 (5 bases). The germline V and J ends were trimmed by 2 bases and 2 bases, with 8 bases remaining between them. The germline CDR1 and CDR2 sequences are SGHKS and YYEKEE (reference sequence). The length of the CDR3 is 14 residues. The CDR3 region has the DNA TGTGCCAGCAGCTTAGGGGCGGGCAATCAGCCCCAGCATTTT. Residues: CASSLGAGNQPQHF.

A note on this clone: A read error is likely here: a far larger clone is one base away. This sample also contains other DNA sequences that code for the same CDR3. The rearrangement joins TRBV27 to TRBJ1-5, with TRBD1 identical over 7 bases. V shed 6 bases, J shed 6 bases, and the junction held 8 bases outside the gene matches. This CDR3 is 14 amino acids long. CDR1 and CDR2 from the germline V gene are MNHEY and SMNVEV (reference sequence). In DNA form, the CDR3 reads TGTGCCAGCAGAGTCAGGGGGGAGGGTCAGCCCCAGCATTTT. Its translation: CASRVRGEGQPQHF.

J is TRBJ2-7 and V is TRBV5-1; no clear D gene. From germline, CDR1 is SGHRS and CDR2 YFSETQ. The V and J ends lost 4 bases and 4 bases respectively, with 18 bases between them. The CDR3 extends over 15 amino acids. This chain's CDR3 is CASSVTPGGVYEQYF. For the CDR3, the DNA is TGCGCCAGCAGCGTTACGCCGGGTGGGGTTTACGAGCAGTACTTC.

The chain recombines TRBV6-1 with TRBJ2-1; 12 nucleotides match TRBD2. The CDR3 has 15 residues. The germline CDR1 and CDR2 sequences are MNHNS and SASEGT. With 2 bases clipped from V and 9 bases from J, the junction kept 5 bases outside the gene matches. In DNA form, the CDR3 reads TGTGCCAGCAGTGAAAGCCTAGCGGGAGGGGCTGAGCAGTTCTTC. Protein sequence: CASSESLAGGAEQFF.

In its sample, this clone was seen a few times. Germline and junction disagree at one end, which may indicate a read error. The J gene is TRBJ2-1, the V gene TRBV6-1; 7 bases are shared with TRBD2. Germline CDR1 is MNHNS and CDR2 is SASEGT. The CDR3 sequence is 12 residues long. The CDR3 protein is CASSEGLTSELF. CDR3 sequence (DNA): TGTGCCAGCAGCGAGGGGTTAACTAGCGAACTCTTC.

This clone was observed a single time. Compared with germline, one end of the junction differs, possibly owing to a read error. This chain connects TRBV28 to TRBJ2-6; D perhaps matches TRBD1 (6 bases). The CDR3 length is 16 residues. Per germline, CDR1 MDHEN and CDR2 SYDVKM. The CDR3 region has the DNA TGTGCCAGCAGTTCCGGACAGTTAGGTGGGGCCAACGTCCCGACTTTC. This translates into CASSSGQLGGANVPTF.